This T cell receptor beta chain stems from a study of metastatic and nonmetastatic thyroid tumors. The overall study: Patients with malignant and benign thyroid disease provided blood and tumor or nodule tissue, whose repertoires were compared.

Germline V lookup: CDR1 LGHDT, CDR2 YNNKEL (reference sequence). With 1 base clipped from V and 5 bases from J, the junction kept 2 bases outside the gene matches. CDR3 size: 15 residues. Study-wide results and limits: TCR beta diversity was reportedly significantly higher in malignant thyroid tumors than benign nodules, in blood and tumor.

Thyroid surgery had not been preceded by any treatment in any patient. This clone has a count of ten or more. What it recognizes is unknown. Study processing details: The distant-metastasis classifier for papillary thyroid cancer was built from CDR3 differences across clinicopathological groups. MiXCR reprocessed the PCR reads for TCRdb. None of the V and J calls come from the authors' own analysis; TCRdb made them. The sample carries about 20,000 clones, 25% to 30% recorded once. This TCR derives from a male donor with papillary thyroid cancer or a benign thyroid nodule (not recorded which). Some clones in this sample may be carry-over from other donors' samples. The chain has TRBV3-1 and TRBJ1-6; 7 bases are shared with TRBD1. Sequencing used tumor tissue. The CDR3 bases are TGTGCCAGCAGCCAAGGACAGGGACATAATTCACCCCTCCACTTT. Translating it yields CASSQGQGHNSPLHF.